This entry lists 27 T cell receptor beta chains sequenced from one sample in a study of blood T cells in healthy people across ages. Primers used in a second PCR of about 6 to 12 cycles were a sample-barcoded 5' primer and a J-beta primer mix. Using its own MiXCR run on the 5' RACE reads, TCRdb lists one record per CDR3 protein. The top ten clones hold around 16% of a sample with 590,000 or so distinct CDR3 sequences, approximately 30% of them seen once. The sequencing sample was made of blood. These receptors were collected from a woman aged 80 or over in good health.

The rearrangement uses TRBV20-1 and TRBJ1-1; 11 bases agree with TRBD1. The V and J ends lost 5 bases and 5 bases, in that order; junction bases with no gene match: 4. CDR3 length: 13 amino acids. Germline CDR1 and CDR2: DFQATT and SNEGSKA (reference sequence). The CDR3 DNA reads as TGCAGTGCTGGACAGGGGGCGCGTACTGAAGCTTTCTTT. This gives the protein CSAGQGARTEAFF.

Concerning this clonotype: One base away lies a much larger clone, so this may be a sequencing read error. The CDR3 bases are TGCAGTGCTGGGCCAGGGGGGGAGGCCCAGTACTTC. Protein: CSAGPGGEAQYF. The chain recombines TRBV20-1 with TRBJ2-7; the D call may be TRBD1 or TRBD2 (7 bases each). The length of the CDR3 is 12 residues. Germline V CDR1 and CDR2: DFQATT, SNEGSKA (reference sequence). Trimming shortened V by 5 bases and J by 10 bases, and 18 bases separated the two germline ends.

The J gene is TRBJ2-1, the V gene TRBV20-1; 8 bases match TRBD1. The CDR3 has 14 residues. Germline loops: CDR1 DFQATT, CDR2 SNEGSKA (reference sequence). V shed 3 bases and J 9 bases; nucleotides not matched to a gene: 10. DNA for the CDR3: TGCAGTGCTAGTTTGGACAGGGAATTGGGTGAGCAGTTCTTC. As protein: CSASLDRELGEQFF.

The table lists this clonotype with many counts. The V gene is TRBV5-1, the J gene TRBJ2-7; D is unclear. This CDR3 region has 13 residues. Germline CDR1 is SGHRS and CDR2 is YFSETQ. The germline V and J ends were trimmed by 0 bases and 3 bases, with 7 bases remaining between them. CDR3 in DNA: TGCGCCAGCAGCTTGGAGGGCCTCTACGAGCAGTACTTC. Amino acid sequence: CASSLEGLYEQYF. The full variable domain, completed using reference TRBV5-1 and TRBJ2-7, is KAGVTQTPRYLIKTRGQQVTLSCSPISGHRSVSWYQQTPGQGLQFLFEYFSETQRNKGNFPGRFSGRQFSNSRSEMNVSTLELGDSALYLCASSLEGLYEQYFGPGTRLTVT.

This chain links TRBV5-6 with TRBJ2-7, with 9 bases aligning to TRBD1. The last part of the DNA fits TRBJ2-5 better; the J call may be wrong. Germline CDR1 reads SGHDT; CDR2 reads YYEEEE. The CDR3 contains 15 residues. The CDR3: CASSSTTGGKETQYF. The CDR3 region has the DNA TGTGCCAGCAGCTCAACGACAGGGGGAAAAGAGACCCAGTACTTC.

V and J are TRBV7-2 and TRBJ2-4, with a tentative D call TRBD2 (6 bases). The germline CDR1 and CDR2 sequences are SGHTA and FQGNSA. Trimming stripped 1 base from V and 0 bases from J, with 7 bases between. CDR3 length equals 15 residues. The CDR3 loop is CASSLGGVAKNIQYF. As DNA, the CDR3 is TGTGCCAGCAGCTTAGGGGGGGTAGCCAAAAACATTCAGTACTTC. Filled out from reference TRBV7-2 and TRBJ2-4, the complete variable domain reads GAGVSQSPSNKVTEKGKDVELRCDPISGHTALYWYRQSLGQGLEFLIYFQGNSAPDKSGLPSDRFSAERTGGSVSTLTIQRTQQEDSAVYLCASSLGGVAKNIQYFGAGTRLSVL.

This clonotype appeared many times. The CDR3 here is CASSYSGSDYGYTF. CDR3 coding DNA: TGTGCCAGCAGTTACTCAGGGTCGGACTATGGCTACACCTTC. This chain joins TRBV6-6 and TRBJ1-2; D gene uncertain. Trimming stripped 0 bases from V and 3 bases from J, with 8 bases between. This CDR3 contains 14 residues. Germline V gene data show CDR1 as MNHNY and CDR2 as SVGAGI (reference sequence).

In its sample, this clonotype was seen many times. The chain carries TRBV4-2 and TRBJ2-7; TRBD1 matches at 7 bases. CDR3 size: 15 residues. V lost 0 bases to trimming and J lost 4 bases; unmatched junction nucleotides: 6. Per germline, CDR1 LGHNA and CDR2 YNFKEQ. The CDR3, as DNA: TGTGCCAGCAGCCAAGAGACAGGGCTTAGATACGAGCAGTACTTC. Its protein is CASSQETGLRYEQYF.

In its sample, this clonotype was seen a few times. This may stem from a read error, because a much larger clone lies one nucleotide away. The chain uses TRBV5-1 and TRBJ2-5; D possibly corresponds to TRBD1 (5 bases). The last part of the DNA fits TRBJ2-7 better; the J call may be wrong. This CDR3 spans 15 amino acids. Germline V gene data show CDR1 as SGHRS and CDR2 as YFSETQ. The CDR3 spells CASSLTEADIHEQYF. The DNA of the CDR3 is TGCGCCAGCAGCTTGACAGAGGCGGACATCCACGAGCAGTACTTC.

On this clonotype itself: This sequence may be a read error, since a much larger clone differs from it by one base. The CDR3 bases are TGTGCCAGCAAGCCTCCCGGGGGCAGTACCTACGGGCAGTACTTC. It is translated as CASKPPGGSTYGQYF. The rearrangement links TRBV6-1 to TRBJ2-7, with D possibly called TRBD1 or TRBD2 (6 bases each). The CDR3 spans 15 residues. Germline-derived CDR1 and CDR2 are MNHNS and SASEGT.

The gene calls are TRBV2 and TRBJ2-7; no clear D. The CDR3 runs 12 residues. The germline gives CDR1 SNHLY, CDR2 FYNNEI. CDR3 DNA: TGTGCATCGGGCATTGGCTCCTACGAGCAGTACTTC. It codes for CASGIGSYEQYF.

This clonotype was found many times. This chain's CDR3 is CASSLSGDETQYF. The CDR3 region has the DNA TGCGCCAGCAGCTTGTCCGGGGACGAGACCCAGTACTTC. This chain links TRBV5-1 with TRBJ2-5; D is tentatively TRBD1 or TRBD2 (5 bases each). The CDR3 extends over 13 amino acids. Germline V gene data show CDR1 as SGHRS and CDR2 as YFSETQ. The ends were cut back, 1 base at V and 5 bases at J, with 9 bases in the middle. The variable domain in full, completed from reference TRBV5-1 and TRBJ2-5, reads KAGVTQTPRYLIKTRGQQVTLSCSPISGHRSVSWYQQTPGQGLQFLFEYFSETQRNKGNFPGRFSGRQFSNSRSEMNVSTLELGDSALYLCASSLSGDETQYFGPGTRLLVL.

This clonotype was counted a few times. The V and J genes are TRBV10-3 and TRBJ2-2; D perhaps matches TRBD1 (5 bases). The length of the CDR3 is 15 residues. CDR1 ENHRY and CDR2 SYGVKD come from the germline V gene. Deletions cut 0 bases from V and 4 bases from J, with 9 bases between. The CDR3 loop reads CAISESQGLTGELFF. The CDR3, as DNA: TGTGCCATCAGTGAGTCCCAGGGCCTCACCGGGGAGCTGTTTTTT.

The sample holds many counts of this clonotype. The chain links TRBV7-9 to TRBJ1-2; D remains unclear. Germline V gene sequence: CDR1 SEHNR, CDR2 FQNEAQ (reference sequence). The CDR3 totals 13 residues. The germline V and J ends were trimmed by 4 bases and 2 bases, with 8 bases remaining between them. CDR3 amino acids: CASSSPGNYGYTF. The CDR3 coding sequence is TGTGCCAGCAGCTCCCCTGGGAACTATGGCTACACCTTC.

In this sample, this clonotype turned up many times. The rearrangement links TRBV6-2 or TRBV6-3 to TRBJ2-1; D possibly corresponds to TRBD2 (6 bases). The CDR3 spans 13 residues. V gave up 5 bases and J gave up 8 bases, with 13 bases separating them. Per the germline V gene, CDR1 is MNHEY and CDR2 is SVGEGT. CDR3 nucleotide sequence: TGTGCCAGCAGTGGCAGGGAGGTCGATGAGCAGTTCTTC. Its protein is CASSGREVDEQFF.

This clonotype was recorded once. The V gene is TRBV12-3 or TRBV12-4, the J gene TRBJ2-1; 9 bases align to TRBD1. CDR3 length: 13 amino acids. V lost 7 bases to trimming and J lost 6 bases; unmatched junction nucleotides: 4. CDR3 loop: CASNRQGVNEQFF. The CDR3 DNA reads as TGTGCCAGCAATCGACAGGGGGTCAATGAGCAGTTCTTC.

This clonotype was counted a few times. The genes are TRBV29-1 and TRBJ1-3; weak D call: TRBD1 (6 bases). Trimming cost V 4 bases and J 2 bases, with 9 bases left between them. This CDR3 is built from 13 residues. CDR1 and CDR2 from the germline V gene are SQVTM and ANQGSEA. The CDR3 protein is CSVGQATGNTIYF. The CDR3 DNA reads TGCAGCGTTGGACAGGCTACTGGAAACACCATATATTTT.

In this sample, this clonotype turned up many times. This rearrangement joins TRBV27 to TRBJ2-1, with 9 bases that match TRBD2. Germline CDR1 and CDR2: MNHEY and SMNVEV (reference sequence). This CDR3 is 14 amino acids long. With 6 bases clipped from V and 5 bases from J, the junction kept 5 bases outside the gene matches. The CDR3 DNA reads TGTGCCAGCAGGCGTGCGGGGGGGAACAATGAGCAGTTCTTC. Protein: CASRRAGGNNEQFF.

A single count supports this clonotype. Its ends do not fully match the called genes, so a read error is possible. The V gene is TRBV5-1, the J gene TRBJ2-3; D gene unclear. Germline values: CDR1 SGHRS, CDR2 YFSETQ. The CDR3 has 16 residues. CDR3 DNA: TGCGCCAGCGGCTTGGAACAGTCAGATTTCACAGATACGCAGTATTTT. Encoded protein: CASGLEQSDFTDTQYF.

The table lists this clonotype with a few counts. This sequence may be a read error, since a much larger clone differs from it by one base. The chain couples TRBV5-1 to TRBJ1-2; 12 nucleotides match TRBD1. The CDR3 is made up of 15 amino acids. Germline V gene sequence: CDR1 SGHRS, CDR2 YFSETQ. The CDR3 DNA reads TGCACCAGCAGCTTGGAGGGACAGGGGGCAGGTGGCTACACCTTC. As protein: CTSSLEGQGAGGYTF.

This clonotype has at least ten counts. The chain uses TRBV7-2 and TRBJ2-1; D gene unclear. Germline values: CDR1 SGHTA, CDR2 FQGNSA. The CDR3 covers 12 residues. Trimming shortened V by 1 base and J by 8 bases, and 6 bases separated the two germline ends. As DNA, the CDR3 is TGTGCCAGCAGCTTAGTATTCCATGAGCAGTTCTTC. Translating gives CASSLVFHEQFF. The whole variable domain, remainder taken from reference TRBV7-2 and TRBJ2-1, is GAGVSQSPSNKVTEKGKDVELRCDPISGHTALYWYRQSLGQGLEFLIYFQGNSAPDKSGLPSDRFSAERTGGSVSTLTIQRTQQEDSAVYLCASSLVFHEQFFGPGTRLTVL.

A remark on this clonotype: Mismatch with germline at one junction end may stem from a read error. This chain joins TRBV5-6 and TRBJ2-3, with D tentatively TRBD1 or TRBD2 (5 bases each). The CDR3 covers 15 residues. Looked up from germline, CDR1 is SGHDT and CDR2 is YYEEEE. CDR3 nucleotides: TGTACCAGCAGCTTTGGGGGATACAGCACAGATACGCAGTATTTT. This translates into CTSSFGGYSTDTQYF.

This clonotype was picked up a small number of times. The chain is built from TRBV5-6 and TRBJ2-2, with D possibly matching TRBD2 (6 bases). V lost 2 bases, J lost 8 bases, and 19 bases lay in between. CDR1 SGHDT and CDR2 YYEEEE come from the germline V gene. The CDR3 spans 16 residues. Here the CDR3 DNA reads TGTGCCAGCAGCTTCGGGGACTCCCTATCTAAGGGGGAGCTGTTTTTT. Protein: CASSFGDSLSKGELFF.

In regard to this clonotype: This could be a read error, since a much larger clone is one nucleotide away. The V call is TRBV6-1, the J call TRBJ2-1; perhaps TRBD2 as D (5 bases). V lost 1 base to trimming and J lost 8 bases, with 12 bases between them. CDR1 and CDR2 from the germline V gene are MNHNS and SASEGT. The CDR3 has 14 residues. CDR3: CASSEGENFDEQFF. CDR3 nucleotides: TGTGCCAGCAGTGAAGGGGAGAATTTCGATGAGCAGTTCTTC.

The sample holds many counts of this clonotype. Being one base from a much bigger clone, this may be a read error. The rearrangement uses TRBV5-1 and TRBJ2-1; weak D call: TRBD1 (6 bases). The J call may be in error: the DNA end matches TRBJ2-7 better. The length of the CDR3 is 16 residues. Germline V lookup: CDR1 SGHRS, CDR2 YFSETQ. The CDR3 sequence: CASSLESRGLYNEQYF. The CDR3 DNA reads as TGCGCCAGCAGCTTGGAATCCAGGGGATTATACAATGAGCAGTACTTC.

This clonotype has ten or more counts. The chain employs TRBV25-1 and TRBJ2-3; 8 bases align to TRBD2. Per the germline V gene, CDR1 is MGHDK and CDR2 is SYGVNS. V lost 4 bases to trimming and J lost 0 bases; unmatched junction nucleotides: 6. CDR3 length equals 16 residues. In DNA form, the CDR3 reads TGTGCCAGCAGTGTACCGGGGGGGCCGAGCACAGATACGCAGTATTTT. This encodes CASSVPGGPSTDTQYF. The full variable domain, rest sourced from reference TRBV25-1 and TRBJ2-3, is EADIYQTPRYLVIGTGKKITLECSQTMGHDKMYWYQQDPGMELHLIHYSYGVNSTEKGDLSSESTVSRIRTEHFPLTLESARPSHTSQYLCASSVPGGPSTDTQYFGPGTRLTVL.

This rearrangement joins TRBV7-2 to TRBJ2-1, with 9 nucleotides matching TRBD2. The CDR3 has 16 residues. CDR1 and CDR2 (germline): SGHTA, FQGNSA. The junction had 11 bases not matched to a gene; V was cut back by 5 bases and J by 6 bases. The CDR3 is CASSDSRRGGRNEQFF. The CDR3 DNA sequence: TGTGCCAGCAGCGACAGTAGGCGGGGGGGCCGCAATGAGCAGTTCTTC.